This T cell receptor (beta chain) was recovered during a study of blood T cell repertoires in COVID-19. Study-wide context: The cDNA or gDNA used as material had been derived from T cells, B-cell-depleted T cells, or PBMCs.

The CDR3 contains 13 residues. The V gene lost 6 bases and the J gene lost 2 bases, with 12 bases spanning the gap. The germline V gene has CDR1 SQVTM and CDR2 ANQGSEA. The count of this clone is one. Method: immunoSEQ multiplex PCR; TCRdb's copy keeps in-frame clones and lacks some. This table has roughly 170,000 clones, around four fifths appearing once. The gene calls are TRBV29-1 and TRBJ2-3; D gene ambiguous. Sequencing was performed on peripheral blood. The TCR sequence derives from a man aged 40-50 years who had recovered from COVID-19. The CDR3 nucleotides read TGCAGCGTCGCCTACCCCCCCACAGATACGCAGTATTTT. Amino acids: CSVAYPPTDTQYF.